This TCR beta chain is drawn from a study of blood T cells in healthy people across ages. On this clonotype itself: Its antigen is unknown.

V shed 6 bases and J 6 bases; nucleotides not matched to a gene: 13. The CDR3 has 15 residues. CDR1 MNHEY and CDR2 SVGAGI come from the germline V gene. Whole-study results and caveats: Per-million-T-cell TCR beta diversity fell roughly linearly with age.

Every sample had a minimum of 6.5 million PBMCs isolated. Total RNA amounts of at least 6 micrograms were extracted per sample. Using a J-beta primer mix together with a sample-barcoded 5' primer, a second PCR was run for about 6 to 11 cycles. Each cDNA molecule was tagged by a template-switch adaptor with 12 random nucleotides. MiXCR, run by TCRdb on the 5' RACE reads, gives a single entry per CDR3 protein. The sample comprises hundreds of thousands of distinct CDR3 sequences, around half of which are singletons, and roughly 30% rests with the top ten. The sequenced sample consisted of blood. This TCR came from a woman aged 60-75 years in good health. The chain has TRBV6-5 and TRBJ2-7, with 8 bases identical to TRBD2. The CDR3, as DNA: TGTGCCAGCAGCACGACTAGCGAGGGGGTGGGCGAGCAGTACTTC. This encodes CASSTTSEGVGEQYF.